Listed below are T cell receptor beta chains from one sample, sequenced in a study of beta chain features in type 1 diabetes. The protocol was immunoSEQ multiplex PCR, while the TCRdb copy is restricted to in-frame clones and leaves out a portion. The sample holds 250,000 to 300,000 clones, 24% seen once. The sample comprised naive CD4+ T cells from blood. Every receptor here comes from a woman aged 25 to 45 with type 1 diabetes. Each CDR3 is given without its conserved first and last residue.

v_gene,CDR3aa
TRBV4-1,ASSPRGRSYEQY
TRBV9,ASTGGAVNTEAF
TRBV19,ASRERQNYGYT
TRBV5-4,ASSFRGYGANVLT
TRBV7-9,ASSAPLAGGGTQY
TRBV29-1,SVPGTGHETQY
TRBV13,ASSLAAGGPREQF
TRBV5-6,ASTFHTGSHYGYT
TRBV7-9,ASSFDFGDMNTEAF
TRBV5-1,ASSFHYAGLTRYEQY
TRBV27,ASSPWTGVSNQPQH
TRBV7-9,ASSLVGYGVGGYT
TRBV11-3,ASSISGTGNTEAF
TRBV5-4,ASSALLGQGNTEAF
TRBV27,ASSPPGAAPYEQY
TRBV11-2,ASRRPGRGGGNTEAF
TRBV2,ASTGAETQY
TRBV5-4,ASSLQRSSNEQF
TRBV29-1,SDRDSNYGYT
TRBV7-9,ASSSFLARTGDTGELF
TRBV29-1,SVVQGWGAF
TRBV10-2,ASIQRRLSEEQY
TRBV5-1,ASSSGTSGNTDTQY
TRBV29-1,SVDPGRSYNEQF
TRBV7-8,ASSLTGSNQPQH
TRBV28,ASKMGKTGNYEQY
TRBV7-9,ATPMAVFGTQY
TRBV11-3,ASSFSGRLGETQY
TRBV5-1,ASTLNLGRTEAF
TRBV14,ASSQDWNTGELF
TRBV4-2,ASSQDRRGVSEAF
TRBV6-6,ASSYREGPDTQY
TRBV11-2,ASSLGLNTEAF
TRBV29-1,SVEPGLAGETQY
TRBV5-1,ASSLNRNNEQF
TRBV6-5,ASGQGPTYEQY
TRBV11-2,ASSLVAGFSDEQF
TRBV5-6,ASSLVERDIQY
TRBV29-1,SVGLQGENEQF
TRBV29-1,SVEGARGAEAF
TRBV18,ASSPMREITDTQY
TRBV7-2,ASSLSGFSYNEQF
TRBV30,AWSTTAATDTQY
TRBV30,AWSVGREEGYT
TRBV2,ASSDRDRQPQH
TRBV11-3,ASSRQGAQTEAF